These 3 T cell receptor beta chains came from one sample sequenced in a study of T-cell reconstitution after alpha-beta-depleted transplantation in children. Unique molecular identifiers were incorporated into the prepared TCRbeta library. MiXCR, applied by TCRdb to the PCR reads, yields one record per CDR3 protein. In the table there are approximately 170,000 distinct CDR3 sequences, roughly 10% of which are singletons. Sequencing used PBMCs, obtained before TCRalphabeta/CD19-depleted stem cell transplant. Receptor source: a boy aged 2 to 9 with acute myeloid leukemia, due to receive a stem cell transplant.

As concerns this clonotype: A much larger clone lies a single base off, so this may be a read error. CDR3 sequence reads: CASSQETPTGPGNTIYF. The DNA of the CDR3 is TGTGCCAGCAGCCAAGAAACCCCGACAGGGCCTGGAAACACCATATATTTT. The genes are TRBV4-2 and TRBJ1-3; 7 bases are shared with TRBD1. J was trimmed by 2 bases and V by 0 bases; bases with no gene match: 7. CDR1 and CDR2 (germline): LGHNA, YNFKEQ. The CDR3 is made up of 17 amino acids.

This clonotype has a count of ten or more. This chain uses TRBV20-1 with TRBJ2-5, with TRBD1 as a possible D gene (6 bases). Germline V gives CDR1 DFQATT, CDR2 SNEGSKA (reference sequence). Trimming took 6 bases from V and 3 from J, leaving 11 bases between them. There are 12 residues in the CDR3. CDR3 in DNA: TGCAGTGCCGACGACAGGAAAGAGACCCAGTACTTC. Its protein product is CSADDRKETQYF.

This clonotype appeared many times. This chain uses TRBV12-5 with TRBJ2-1, with a weak D call TRBD2 (5 bases). V lost 1 base to trimming and J lost 7 bases, with 11 bases between them. The CDR3 sequence is 14 residues long. Germline CDR1 reads LGHNT; CDR2 reads FRNRAP. CDR3 in amino acids: CASGLGSGANEQFF. DNA for the CDR3: TGTGCTAGTGGTTTGGGCAGCGGTGCAAATGAGCAGTTCTTC.